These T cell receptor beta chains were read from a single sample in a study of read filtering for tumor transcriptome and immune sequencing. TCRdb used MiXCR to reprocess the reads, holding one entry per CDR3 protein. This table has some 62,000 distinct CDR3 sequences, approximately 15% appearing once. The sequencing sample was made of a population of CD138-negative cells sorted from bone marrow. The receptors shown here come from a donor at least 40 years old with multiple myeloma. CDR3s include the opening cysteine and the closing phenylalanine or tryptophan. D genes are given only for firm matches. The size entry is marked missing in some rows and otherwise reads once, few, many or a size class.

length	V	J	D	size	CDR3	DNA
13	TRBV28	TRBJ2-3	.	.	CASNTDRSNTQYF	TGTGCCAGCAATACTGACAGGAGTAATACGCAGTATTTT
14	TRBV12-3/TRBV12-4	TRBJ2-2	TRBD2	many	CASSRVSGDGELFF	TGTGCCAGCAGTCGCGTTAGCGGGGACGGGGAGCTGTTTTTT
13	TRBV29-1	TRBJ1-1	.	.	CSAGAKEGSTAFF	TGCAGCGCGGGGGCCAAGGAGGGGTCGACCGCTTTCTTT
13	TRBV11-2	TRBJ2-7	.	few	CASSSGIGYEQYF	TGTGCCAGCAGCTCTGGTATCGGCTACGAGCAGTACTTC
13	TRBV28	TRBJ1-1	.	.	CASSYNIRREAFF	TGTGCCAGCAGTTATAACATCAGGAGGGAAGCTTTCTTT
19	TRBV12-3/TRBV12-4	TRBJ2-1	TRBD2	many	CASSLRTSGIGTTHNEQFF	TGTGCCAGCAGTTTAAGGACTAGCGGGATAGGGACAACGCACAATGAGCAGTTCTTC
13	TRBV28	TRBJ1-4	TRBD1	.	CASRGQTNEKRFF	TGTGCCAGCAGGGGACAGACTAATGAAAAACGGTTTTTT
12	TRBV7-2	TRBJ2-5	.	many	CASSVLGMAQYF	TGTGCCAGCAGCGTACTTGGGATGGCCCAGTACTTC
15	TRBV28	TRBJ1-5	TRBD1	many	CASSFGQGLYQPQHF	TGTGCCAGCAGTTTTGGACAGGGGCTCTATCAGCCCCAGCATTTT
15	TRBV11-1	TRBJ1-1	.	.	CASSLLPDTYTEAFF	TGTGCCAGCAGCTTACTACCGGACACCTACACTGAAGCTTTCTTT
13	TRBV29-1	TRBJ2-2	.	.	CSFRTEGTGELFF	TGCAGCTTTAGGACGGAGGGAACCGGGGAGCTGTTTTTT
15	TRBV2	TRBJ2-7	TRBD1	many	CASSEGTGGSYEQYF	TGTGCCAGCAGTGAAGGGACAGGGGGCAGCTACGAGCAGTACTTC
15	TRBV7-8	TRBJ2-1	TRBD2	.	CASSLRGLVFDEQFF	TGTGCCAGCAGCTTAAGGGGACTAGTATTCGATGAGCAGTTCTTC
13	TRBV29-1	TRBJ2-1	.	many	CSVRDSTYNEQFF	TGCAGCGTCCGGGACTCCACCTACAATGAGCAGTTCTTC
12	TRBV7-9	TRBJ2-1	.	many	CASSSTENEQFF	TGTGCCAGCAGCTCCACCGAGAATGAGCAGTTCTTC
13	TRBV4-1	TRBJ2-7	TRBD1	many	CASSPGTDYEQYF	TGCGCCAGCAGCCCCGGGACAGACTACGAGCAGTACTTC
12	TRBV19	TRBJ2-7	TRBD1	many	CASTDRGREQYF	TGTGCCAGCACCGACAGGGGCCGGGAGCAGTACTTC